Below, one T cell receptor (beta chain) is given with its context. The V gene's germline CDR1 is LNHDA and CDR2 SQIVND (reference sequence). Germline trimming cut 5 bases from V and 0 bases from J; bases unmatched to any gene: 5. This CDR3 comprises 17 residues. These data originate in a study of blood T cell repertoires in COVID-19. Using immunoSEQ multiplex PCR, the repertoire was profiled, and TCRdb retains in-frame clones only, with some absent. The sample contains about 180,000 clones, more than 75% of which appear only once. The chain uses TRBV19 and TRBJ2-6; 9 bases match TRBD1. The origin of this receptor is a woman in her 30s who had recovered from COVID-19. What was sequenced was PBMCs or T cells enriched from blood (not recorded which). For the CDR3, the DNA is TGTGCCAGTAGTCCTGGACAGGGGCTCTCTGGGGCCAACGTCCTGACTTTC. Its protein is CASSPGQGLSGANVLTF.